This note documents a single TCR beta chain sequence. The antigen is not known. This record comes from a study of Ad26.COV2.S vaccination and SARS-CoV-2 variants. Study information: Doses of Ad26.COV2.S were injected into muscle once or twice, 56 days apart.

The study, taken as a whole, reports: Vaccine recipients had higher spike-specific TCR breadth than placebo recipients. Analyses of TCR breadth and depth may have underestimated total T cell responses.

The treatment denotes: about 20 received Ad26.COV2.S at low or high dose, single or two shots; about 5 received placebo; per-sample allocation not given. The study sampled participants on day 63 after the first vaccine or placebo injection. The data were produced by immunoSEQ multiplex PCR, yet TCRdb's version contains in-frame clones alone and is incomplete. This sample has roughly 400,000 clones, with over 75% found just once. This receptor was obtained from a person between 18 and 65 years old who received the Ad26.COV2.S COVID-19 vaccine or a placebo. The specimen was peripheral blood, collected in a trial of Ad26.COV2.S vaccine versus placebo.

This CDR3 reads CASSPSGSAYEQFF. The DNA for the CDR3 is TGTGCCAGCAGTCCTAGCGGGAGTGCCTATGAGCAGTTCTTC. The V and J genes are TRBV6-5 and TRBJ2-1; 10 nucleotides align to TRBD2. The J segment lost 8 bases and the V segment lost 5 bases, leaving 6 bases of the junction unmatched. The CDR3 contains 14 residues. The V gene's germline CDR1 is MNHEY and CDR2 SVGAGI.